The 17 T cell receptor beta chains below come from one sample, sequenced in a study of blood T cell repertoires in COVID-19. The data were produced by immunoSEQ multiplex PCR, yet TCRdb's version contains in-frame clones alone and is incomplete. The data show around 150,000 clones, over 80% seen once. The material sequenced was peripheral blood. These receptors were taken from a woman older than 75 with active or convalescent COVID-19.

This sequence joins TRBV5-1 and TRBJ2-7; 10 bases are shared with TRBD1. With V trimmed by 2 bases and J by 5 bases, 13 bases remained unmatched. The germline gives CDR1 SGHRS, CDR2 YFSETQ. The CDR3 spans 17 residues. CDR3 region: CASSFSSLRDRGHEQYF. The CDR3 bases are TGCGCCAGCAGCTTCTCCTCCCTCCGGGACAGGGGTCACGAGCAGTACTTC.

In this sample, this clone turned up a few times. V gene TRBV12-3 or TRBV12-4 combines with J gene TRBJ1-2; maybe TRBD1 (6 bases). The CDR3 is made up of 13 amino acids. Trimming left V 5 bases short and J 2 bases short, with 9 bases between. The CDR3 is CASSRGFNYGYTF. The CDR3 DNA is TGTGCCAGCAGTAGGGGGTTCAACTATGGCTACACCTTC.

The rearrangement joins TRBV5-1 to TRBJ2-3; D not resolved. Germline V lookup: CDR1 SGHRS, CDR2 YFSETQ. The CDR3 sequence is 13 residues long. V was clipped by 6 bases and J by 3 bases, with 11 bases between them. DNA for the CDR3: TGCGCCAGCAATAACGCGAGGACAGATACGCAGTATTTT. It encodes CASNNARTDTQYF.

The rearrangement links TRBV4-3 to TRBJ2-3, with TRBD2 matching 8 bases. The CDR3 spans 16 residues. V lost 0 bases to trimming and J lost 5 bases; unmatched junction nucleotides: 7. The germline CDR1 and CDR2 sequences are LGHNA and YSLEER. The CDR3 reads CASSQEGIAGLDTQYF. In nucleotides, the CDR3 is TGCGCCAGCAGCCAAGAGGGGATAGCGGGACTAGATACGCAGTATTTT.

The chain combines TRBV14 with TRBJ2-1, with 8 nucleotides matching TRBD2. V lost 0 bases and J lost 10; bases outside the gene matches: 5. The CDR3 consists of 14 residues. Germline V gene sequence: CDR1 SGHDN, CDR2 FVKESK. The CDR3 bases are TGTGCCAGCAGCCAAGATTTAGCGGGATACGAGCAGTTCTTC. Protein: CASSQDLAGYEQFF. The whole variable domain, remainder taken from reference TRBV14 and TRBJ2-1, is EAGVTQFPSHSVIEKGQTVTLRCDPISGHDNLYWYRRVMGKEIKFLLHFVKESKQDESGMPNNRFLAERTGGTYSTLKVQPAELEDSGVYFCASSQDLAGYEQFFGPGTRLTVL.

The chain uses TRBV5-1 and TRBJ1-2, with D unclear. Germline V lookup: CDR1 SGHRS, CDR2 YFSETQ. CDR3 length equals 15 residues. The V and J ends lost 6 bases and 7 bases respectively, with 22 bases between them. CDR3 protein: CASILGSGDASGYTF. The CDR3 DNA reads as TGCGCCAGCATCCTGGGTTCGGGAGATGCGTCTGGCTACACCTTC.

The chain combines TRBV18 with TRBJ1-3, with 10 bases matching TRBD1. V shed 3 bases, J shed 3 bases, and the junction held 5 bases outside the gene matches. The CDR3 is 16 residues long. The germline gives CDR1 KGHSH, CDR2 LQKENI. In DNA form, the CDR3 reads TGTGCCAGCTCACCGGGACAGGGGTTTAGTGGAAACACCATATATTTT. Its protein is CASSPGQGFSGNTIYF.

The V gene is TRBV29-1, the J gene TRBJ2-5; perhaps TRBD1 as D (7 bases). The germline V and J ends were trimmed by 4 bases and 1 base, with 10 bases remaining between them. This CDR3 comprises 13 residues. The germline CDR1 and CDR2 sequences are SQVTM and ANQGSEA. The CDR3 nucleotides read TGCAGCGTTGTGCGGGACAGCCAAGAGACCCAGTACTTC. Amino acid sequence: CSVVRDSQETQYF.

The V gene is TRBV10-3, the J gene TRBJ2-7; 9 positions match TRBD1. CDR1 and CDR2 from the germline V gene are ENHRY and SYGVKD. The CDR3 covers 15 residues. V shed 6 bases, J shed 0 bases, and the junction held 6 bases outside the gene matches. The CDR3 spells CAISRSQGASYEQYF. The CDR3, as DNA: TGTGCCATCAGCAGGTCACAGGGGGCCTCCTACGAGCAGTACTTC.

J is TRBJ2-5 and V is TRBV18; tentative D call: TRBD1 (5 bases). This CDR3 region has 12 residues. The V end lost 2 bases, the J end lost 5 bases, and 6 bases lay between the germline ends. Per germline, CDR1 KGHSH and CDR2 LQKENI. CDR3 loop: CASSPGAETQYF. The CDR3 region has the DNA TGTGCCAGCTCACCAGGGGCGGAGACCCAGTACTTC.

The count of this clone is one. J is TRBJ1-2 and V is TRBV7-8; 7 positions match TRBD1. There are 17 residues in the CDR3. CDR1 SGHVS and CDR2 FQNEAQ come from the germline V gene. The V gene end was trimmed by 1 base and the J gene end by 0 bases; junction bases not matched to a gene: 8. CDR3 residues: CASSLGGTGASNYGYTF. In DNA form, the CDR3 reads TGTGCCAGCAGCTTAGGTGGAACAGGGGCGTCTAACTATGGCTACACCTTC.

This rearrangement joins TRBV9 to TRBJ1-6, with D unresolved. V dropped 3 bases and J dropped 7 bases, with 8 bases sitting between them. Germline values: CDR1 SGDLS, CDR2 YYNGEE. This CDR3 spans 13 amino acids. The CDR3 is CASSAGENSPLHF. The CDR3 coding sequence is TGTGCCAGCAGCGCGGGAGAGAATTCACCCCTCCACTTT.

Only one count was recorded for this clone. The V gene is TRBV20-1, the J gene TRBJ2-1; maybe TRBD1 (5 bases). The V end was cut by 6 bases, the J end by 6 bases, with 9 bases between. Germline CDR1 reads DFQATT; CDR2 reads SNEGSKA (reference sequence). This CDR3 contains 11 residues. The CDR3 region is CSAPRGNEQFF. In DNA form, the CDR3 reads TGCAGTGCCCCAAGGGGCAATGAGCAGTTCTTC.

V usage is TRBV19 and J usage is TRBJ1-5; a weak D match, TRBD1 (5 bases). Looked up from germline, CDR1 is LNHDA and CDR2 is SQIVND (reference sequence). The CDR3 loop spans 15 amino acids. V was pared by 0 bases and J by 9 bases, with 15 bases between. The CDR3 loop is CASSIEKTGLRPQHF. The CDR3 DNA follows: TGTGCCAGTAGTATAGAGAAGACGGGACTTCGGCCCCAGCATTTT.

This chain links TRBV29-1 with TRBJ2-5; 8 nucleotides align to TRBD2. Germline values: CDR1 SQVTM, CDR2 ANQGSEA. Unmatched junction bases numbered 4, after V lost 1 base and J lost 0 bases. The CDR3 is 15 residues long. CDR3 residues: CSVEGASGHQETQYF. The DNA of the CDR3 is TGCAGCGTTGAAGGGGCTAGCGGGCACCAAGAGACCCAGTACTTC.

The V gene is TRBV7-6, the J gene TRBJ2-5, with a weak D call TRBD1 (6 bases). V lost 7 bases and J 4 bases, leaving 19 bases between the germline ends. The CDR3 length is 15 residues. Germline assignment: CDR1 SGHVS and CDR2 FNYEAQ. The CDR3 bases are TGTGCCAGCACTAAGATTTGGGGGCAGGCAGAGACCCAGTACTTC. This codes for CASTKIWGQAETQYF.

This CDR3 reads CASSPTGGENYGYTF. CDR3 DNA sequence: TGTGCCAGCAGCCCCACCGGGGGAGAGAACTATGGCTACACCTTC. The chain is built from TRBV14 and TRBJ1-2; weak D call: TRBD1 (5 bases). V gave up 4 bases and J gave up 2 bases, with 14 bases separating them. The CDR3 length is 15 residues. CDR1 and CDR2 from the germline V gene are SGHDN and FVKESK.